This TCR beta chain was profiled in a study of T cell clonality in common variable immunodeficiency. The data were produced by immunoSEQ multiplex PCR, yet TCRdb's version contains in-frame clones alone and is incomplete. The data show tens of thousands of clones, with none appearing a single time. Both groups were predominantly of Caucasian heritage. Germline assignment: CDR1 SGHRS and CDR2 YFSETQ. V was clipped by 0 bases and J by 0 bases, with 15 bases between them. The CDR3 spans 17 residues. General observations from the study: Shared TCRbeta clones were fewer between CVID subjects than controls. Patient heterogeneity in the CVID cohort limited correlations between repertoire features and clinical complications. The cause of increased CVID clonality remains unclear without subpopulation sequencing.

In its sample, this clone was seen many times. The antigen remains unidentified. The CDR3 is cut off 3 residues early in the read; its end comes from the germline J gene. Sequencing was done on a sample of peripheral blood mononuclear cells. The TCR was taken from a person between 18 and 70 years old in good health. The V gene is TRBV5-1, the J gene TRBJ1-2; D might be TRBD1 (5 bases). CDR3 residues: CASSLVASVGPNYGYTF. The DNA read from the CDR3 is TGCGCCAGCAGCTTGGTAGCCTCCGTGGGGCCTAACTATGGC.